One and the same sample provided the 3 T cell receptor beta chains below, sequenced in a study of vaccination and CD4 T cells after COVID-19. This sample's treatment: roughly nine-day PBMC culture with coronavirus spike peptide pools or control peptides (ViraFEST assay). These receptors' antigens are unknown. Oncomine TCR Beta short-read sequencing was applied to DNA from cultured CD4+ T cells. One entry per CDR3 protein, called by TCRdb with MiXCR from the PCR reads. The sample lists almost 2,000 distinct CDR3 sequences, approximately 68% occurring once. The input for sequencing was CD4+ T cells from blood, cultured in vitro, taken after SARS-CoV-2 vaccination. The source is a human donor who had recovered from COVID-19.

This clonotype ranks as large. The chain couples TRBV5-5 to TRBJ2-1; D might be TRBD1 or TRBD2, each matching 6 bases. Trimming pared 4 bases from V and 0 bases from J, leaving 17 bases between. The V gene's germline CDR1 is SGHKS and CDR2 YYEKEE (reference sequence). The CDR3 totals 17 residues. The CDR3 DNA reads TGTGCCAGCAGCCCCCGTAGGACGGGGGCCTCCTACAATGAGCAGTTCTTC. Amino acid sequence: CASSPRRTGASYNEQFF.

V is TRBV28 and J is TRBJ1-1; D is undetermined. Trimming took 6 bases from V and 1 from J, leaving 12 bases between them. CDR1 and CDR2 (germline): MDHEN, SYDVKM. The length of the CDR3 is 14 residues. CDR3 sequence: CASSSERPNTEAFF. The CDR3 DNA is TGTGCCAGCAGCTCTGAAAGACCGAACACTGAAGCTTTCTTT.

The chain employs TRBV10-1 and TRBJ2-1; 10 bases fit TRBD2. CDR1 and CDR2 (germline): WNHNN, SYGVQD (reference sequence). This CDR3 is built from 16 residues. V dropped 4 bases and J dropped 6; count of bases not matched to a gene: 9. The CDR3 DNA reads TGCGCCAGCAGTGCAGCCGGGACTAGCGTGGTCAATGAGCAGTTCTTC. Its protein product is CASSAAGTSVVNEQFF.